This entry describes one T cell receptor beta chain. These data originate in a study of blood T cell repertoires in COVID-19. The wider study: Samples of COVID-19 (acute and convalescent) were obtained from the United States, Italy and Spain. PBMCs, B-cell-depleted T cells, or T cells were the source of the cDNA or gDNA that made up the material.

The assay was immunoSEQ multiplex PCR, and TCRdb's table has in-frame clones only and misses some. The sample shows 150,000 to 200,000 clones, around 74% of them seen only once. The clonotype comes from a man in his 70s with acute or convalescent COVID-19. Sequenced material: peripheral blood.

The CDR3 region has the DNA TGCGCCAGCAGCTTGTCAGGGGAGGGTGGCTACACCTTC. Translating gives CASSLSGEGGYTF. The V gene is TRBV5-1, the J gene TRBJ1-2, with D possibly TRBD1 on 6 matching bases. CDR3 length: 13 residues. V dropped 1 base and J dropped 7 bases, with 11 bases sitting between them. The germline CDR1 and CDR2 sequences are SGHRS and YFSETQ. Full variable domain (remainder filled in from reference TRBV5-1 and TRBJ1-2): KAGVTQTPRYLIKTRGQQVTLSCSPISGHRSVSWYQQTPGQGLQFLFEYFSETQRNKGNFPGRFSGRQFSNSRSEMNVSTLELGDSALYLCASSLSGEGGYTFGSGTRLTVV.